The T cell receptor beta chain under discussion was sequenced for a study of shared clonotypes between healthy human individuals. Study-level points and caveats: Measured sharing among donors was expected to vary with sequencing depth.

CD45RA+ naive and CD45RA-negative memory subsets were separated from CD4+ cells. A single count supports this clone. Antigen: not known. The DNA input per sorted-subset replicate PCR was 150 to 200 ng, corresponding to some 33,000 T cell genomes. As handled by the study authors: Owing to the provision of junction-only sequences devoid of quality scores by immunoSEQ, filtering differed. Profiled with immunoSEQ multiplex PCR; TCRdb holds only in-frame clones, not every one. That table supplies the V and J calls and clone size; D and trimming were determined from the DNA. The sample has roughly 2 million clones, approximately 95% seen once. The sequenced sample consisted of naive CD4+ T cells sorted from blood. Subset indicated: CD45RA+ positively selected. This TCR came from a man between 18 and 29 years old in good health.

CDR3 in amino acids: CASSVDNHEQFF. The CDR3 coding sequence is TGCGCCAGCAGCGTCGACAACCATGAGCAGTTCTTC. This chain uses TRBV5-1 with TRBJ2-1; D uncertain. Trimming pared 4 bases from V and 8 bases from J, leaving 10 bases between. The length of the CDR3 is 12 residues. Per the germline V gene, CDR1 is SGHRS and CDR2 is YFSETQ.